The rows below give T cell receptor beta chains drawn from one sample of a study of control samples from healthy donors and cancer patients. Method: immunoSEQ multiplex PCR; TCRdb's copy keeps in-frame clones and lacks some. This sample has some 22,000 clones; 80% to 85% occur once, and the top ten carry roughly 25%. Sequences were obtained from PBMCs. All receptors come from a man aged 55 to 70 with colorectal cancer. Each CDR3 is given with its conserved first and last residue. Each record gives: V gene, J gene, D gene, CDR3 protein, CDR3 DNA. A D gene is named only where the DNA matches it firmly.

TRBV5-4	TRBJ1-3	NA	CAAGGHSGNTIYF	TGTGCCGCCGGGGGACACTCTGGAAACACCATATATTTT
TRBV6-2/TRBV6-3	TRBJ2-7	TRBD2	CASSFPLAGTKDEQYF	TGTGCCAGCAGTTTCCCCCTAGCGGGAACAAAAGACGAGCAGTACTTC
TRBV12-3/TRBV12-4	TRBJ1-2	NA	CASSFWGGYTF	TGTGCCAGCAGTTTTTGGGGGGGCTACACCTTC
TRBV5-6	TRBJ1-2	NA	CASSRRDTFNYGYTF	TGTGCCAGCAGCCGCCGGGACACCTTTAACTATGGCTACACCTTC
TRBV5-4	TRBJ1-2	NA	CASSSEGGNYGYTF	TGTGCCAGCAGCTCAGAGGGGGGGAACTATGGCTACACCTTC
TRBV7-2	TRBJ1-5	NA	CASSLAGLLNQPQHF	TGTGCCAGCAGCTTAGCGGGACTCCTCAATCAGCCCCAGCATTTT
TRBV23-1	TRBJ2-6	NA	CASSRGRYSGANVLTF	TGCGCCAGCAGTCGAGGACGCTACTCTGGGGCCAACGTCCTGACTTTC
TRBV6-5	TRBJ1-2	NA	CASTLGRGIYGYTF	TGTGCCAGCACGCTTGGCAGGGGTATTTATGGCTACACCTTC
TRBV30	TRBJ1-6	NA	CAWSVWQGGNSPLHF	TGTGCCTGGAGTGTATGGCAGGGCGGTAATTCACCCCTCCACTTT
TRBV5-1	TRBJ2-3	NA	CASSLALGDHPDTQYF	TGCGCCAGCAGCTTGGCCTTGGGGGATCACCCAGATACGCAGTATTTT